Shown below are 24 T cell receptor beta chains from a single sample sequenced in a study of molecular identifiers for immune sequencing clone quantification (dated by TCRdb to the late 2010s). Libraries came from PCR. The instrument given in TCRdb is Illumina HiSeq 4000. TCRdb handled the public reads itself, with Q25 trimming in fastp and clone calling in MiXCR, and kept productive beta chains. For every CDR3 protein sequence, its rows merge into one entry that carries the most common genes and DNA. The sample table lists approximately 670,000 distinct CDR3 sequences, about 20% of them with a count of one. The ten biggest clones cover roughly 0.83% of the sample. Sequenced input: naive CD8+ T cells from blood, with Jurkat cell RNA spiked in. Read against the paper, the sample's cell subset or site label means: FACS-sorted CD8+CD4-CCR7+CD45RA+ naive T cells. These receptor sequences come from a human donor in good health. Some libraries in this study had Jurkat cell RNA spiked in.

This clonotype was detected many times. The chain joins TRBV27 to TRBJ2-3; 10 bases are a match to TRBD2. The CDR3 runs to 17 residues. Per the germline V gene, CDR1 is MNHEY and CDR2 is SMNVEV (reference sequence). Germline trimming cut 0 bases from V and 6 bases from J; bases unmatched to any gene: 9. The CDR3, as DNA: TGTGCCAGCAGTTTATCCTATCCTAGCGGGGGTTTGGATACGCAGTATTTT. This sequence encodes CASSLSYPSGGLDTQYF.

This clonotype was seen at least ten times. This sequence joins TRBV7-9 and TRBJ2-7; 9 bases align to TRBD1. CDR3 length: 17 amino acids. Germline-derived CDR1 and CDR2 are SEHNR and FQNEAQ (reference sequence). The V gene end was trimmed by 0 bases and the J gene end by 4 bases; junction bases not matched to a gene: 10. CDR3 coding DNA: TGTGCCAGCAGCTTAGCGGTCCGAGACAGGGGGTCATACGAGCAGTACTTC. It specifies CASSLAVRDRGSYEQYF.

Ten or more counts support this clonotype. V is TRBV28 and J is TRBJ1-1, with TRBD1 as a possible D gene (5 bases). Per germline, CDR1 MDHEN and CDR2 SYDVKM. V gave up 3 bases and J gave up 4 bases, with 12 bases separating them. CDR3 length equals 14 residues. The CDR3 protein is CASSFPGAGTEAFF. The CDR3 nucleotides are TGTGCCAGCAGTTTCCCTGGGGCCGGCACTGAAGCTTTCTTT.

About this clonotype itself: A read error may account for a junction end that differs from germline. This CDR3 is CASSLAVISGDYNGQFF. The CDR3, as DNA: TGTGCCAGCAGCTTAGCGGTGATTAGCGGGGACTACAATGGGCAGTTCTTC. The rearrangement links TRBV7-2 to TRBJ2-1, with 8 bases identical to TRBD2. CDR3 size: 17 residues. Looked up from germline, CDR1 is SGHTA and CDR2 is FQGNSA.

This clonotype has more than one count but fewer than ten. The chain couples TRBV28 to TRBJ1-5, with D tentatively TRBD1 (6 bases). Germline V gene sequence: CDR1 MDHEN, CDR2 SYDVKM. The CDR3 totals 15 residues. Trimming cost V 3 bases and J 0 bases, with 9 bases left between them. The CDR3 DNA reads TGTGCCAGCAGTTTCATCAGGGGTAGCAATCAGCCCCAGCATTTT. It is translated as CASSFIRGSNQPQHF.

Details on this clonotype: Just one base apart from a much larger clone, this may be a read error. V usage is TRBV3-1 and J usage is TRBJ2-2, with D unclear. Germline V lookup: CDR1 LGHDT, CDR2 YNNKEL (reference sequence). Trimming removed 0 bases at V and 10 bases at J, with 12 bases between. The CDR3 contains 14 residues. Here the CDR3 reads CASSQETRSPELFF. CDR3 nucleotide sequence: TGTGCCAGCAGCCAAGAGACCAGATCTCCGGAGCTGTTTTTT.

To note about this clonotype: Sequence at one end of the junction differs from germline and may be a read error. CDR3 in amino acids: CARSEWPGSTEALF. Here the CDR3 DNA reads TGTGCCCGCAGTGAATGGCCGGGGAGCACTGAAGCTCTCTTT. The chain recombines TRBV6-1 with TRBJ1-1; D remains unclear. The CDR3 has 14 residues. Germline-derived CDR1 and CDR2 are MNHNS and SASEGT.

CDR3 DNA: TGTGCCAGCAGCTTAGGGTCTAGCGGGGACTACAATGAGCAGTTCTTC. Protein sequence: CASSLGSSGDYNEQFF. The chain employs TRBV11-2 and TRBJ2-1, with TRBD2 matching over 9 bases. Germline V gene data show CDR1 as SGHAT and CDR2 as FQNNGV. CDR3 length: 16 amino acids. The V gene end was trimmed by 1 base and the J gene end by 3 bases; junction bases not matched to a gene: 4.

This clonotype was seen many times. The rearrangement uses TRBV4-3 and TRBJ2-1; D unclear. The CDR3 is 15 amino acids. CDR1 and CDR2 from the germline V gene are LGHNA and YSLEER. The ends were cut back, 0 bases at V and 7 bases at J, with 13 bases in the middle. The CDR3 sequence is CASSQDPQGNNEQFF. The CDR3 nucleotides read TGCGCCAGCAGCCAAGATCCCCAAGGGAATAATGAGCAGTTCTTC.

Comment on this clonotype: A much larger clonotype is one base distant, so this may be a read error. The rearrangement links TRBV7-9 to TRBJ2-3; possibly TRBD2 for D (6 bases). CDR1 is SEHNR and CDR2 is FQNEAQ in the germline V gene (reference sequence). This CDR3 contains 15 residues. Deletions cut 0 bases from V and 6 bases from J, with 13 bases between. The CDR3 DNA reads TGTGCCAGCAGCTTAGCGCTTGGAGGGGTGGATACGCAGTATTTT. It yields the protein CASSLALGGVDTQYF.

A note on this clonotype: Likely a read error: the CDR3 ends without its conserved phenylalanine or tryptophan. The chain couples TRBV12-3 or TRBV12-4 to TRBJ2-3; no clear D gene. Trimming left V 3 bases short and J 0 bases short, with 7 bases between. This CDR3 comprises 14 residues. This CDR3 is CASSLLSSTDTQYL. The CDR3 bases are TGTGCCAGCAGTTTGTTGTCTAGCACAGATACGCAGTATCTT.

The chain employs TRBV27 and TRBJ2-3; D not resolved. V was shortened by 3 bases and J by 4 bases, with 8 bases between the two germline ends. CDR3 length: 13 amino acids. Germline lookup yields CDR1 MNHEY and CDR2 SMNVEV (reference sequence). The CDR3 nucleotides are TGTGCCAGCAGTTTTCTTCCCTCAGATACGCAGTATTTT. It codes for CASSFLPSDTQYF.

This clonotype was seen ten or more times. This chain connects TRBV9 to TRBJ2-3; the D is unclear. The V end lost 4 bases, the J end lost 2 bases, and 11 bases lay between the germline ends. The CDR3 spans 14 residues. The germline V gene has CDR1 SGDLS and CDR2 YYNGEE. CDR3 nucleotides: TGTGCCAGCAGCCCCAAGGGCTTCACAGATACGCAGTATTTT. Protein sequence: CASSPKGFTDTQYF.

This clonotype was picked up a small number of times. Here the CDR3 DNA reads TGTGCCAGTAGTGCGTCCCGGAACACTGAAGCTTTCTTT. It encodes CASSASRNTEAFF. V and J are TRBV19 and TRBJ1-1; the D is unclear. Trimming left V 5 bases short and J 1 base short, with 8 bases between. Germline V gene lookup returns CDR1 LNHDA and CDR2 SQIVND (reference sequence). The CDR3 is 13 amino acids. Variable domain in full (rest from reference TRBV19 and TRBJ1-1): DGGITQSPKYLFRKEGQNVTLSCEQNLNHDAMYWYRQDPGQGLRLIYYSQIVNDFQKGDIAEGYSVSREKKESFPLTVTSAQKNPTAFYLCASSASRNTEAFFGQGTRLTVV.

Concerning this clonotype: Just one base apart from a much larger clone, this may be a read error. The genes are TRBV5-1 and TRBJ1-1; TRBD1 matches at 7 bases. CDR3 size: 14 residues. Germline values: CDR1 SGHRS, CDR2 YFSETQ. Written as DNA, the CDR3 is TGCGCCAGCGGCTTGGAGGGGGCTGGGACTGAAGCTTTCTTT. Translation gives CASGLEGAGTEAFF.

The genes are TRBV12-3 or TRBV12-4 and TRBJ2-7, with 11 bases matching TRBD2. Trimming removed 5 bases from V and 6 bases from J; junction bases left unmatched: 6. The CDR3 runs 14 residues. The CDR3 sequence is CASSPLAGGFEQYF. CDR3 DNA: TGTGCCAGCAGTCCTCTAGCGGGGGGATTCGAGCAGTACTTC.

This clonotype was counted many times. V and J are TRBV12-3 or TRBV12-4 and TRBJ2-3; TRBD1 matches 7 bases. The CDR3 consists of 14 residues. Trimming took 5 bases from V and 2 from J; bases not matched to a gene: 4. CDR3: CASSRDSITDTQYF. As DNA, the CDR3 is TGTGCCAGCAGTCGGGACAGCATCACAGATACGCAGTATTTT.

The CDR3, as DNA: TGCAGTGCTAGAGACCTGGGCAGAGGGGGGACCCAGTACTTC. Its protein product is CSARDLGRGGTQYF. The gene calls are TRBV20-1 and TRBJ2-5, with D possibly TRBD1 on 6 matching bases. This CDR3 is 14 amino acids long. V lost 0 bases and J 7 bases, leaving 15 bases between the germline ends. Germline lookup yields CDR1 DFQATT and CDR2 SNEGSKA (reference sequence).

The DNA of the CDR3 is TGCAGTGCCTACGGACTGGCGGATCTTTCCTACAATGAGCAGTTCTTC. Protein: CSAYGLADLSYNEQFF. V gene TRBV20-1 combines with J gene TRBJ2-1, with D perhaps TRBD2 (5 bases). The CDR3 consists of 16 residues. The germline V gene has CDR1 DFQATT and CDR2 SNEGSKA (reference sequence). Trimming left V 6 bases short and J 1 base short, with 19 bases between.

This clonotype was counted ten times or more. This chain links TRBV5-6 with TRBJ2-5, with 8 positions matching TRBD2. V gave up 1 base and J gave up 1 base; unmatched junction bases: 3. The CDR3 totals 15 residues. CDR1 is SGHDT and CDR2 is YYEEEE in the germline V gene. The CDR3 DNA reads TGTGCCAGCAGCTTGCGACTAGCGACCCAAGAGACCCAGTACTTC. Translating gives CASSLRLATQETQYF.

This clonotype came up many times. V and J are TRBV6-2 or TRBV6-3 and TRBJ2-2; the D is unclear. V was shortened by 2 bases and J by 0 bases, with 7 bases between the two germline ends. The germline V gene has CDR1 MNHEY and CDR2 SVGEGT. The CDR3 extends over 15 amino acids. The CDR3 nucleotides are TGTGCCAGCAGTTACACAATTGCGAACACCGGGGAGCTGTTTTTT. Protein: CASSYTIANTGELFF.

This clonotype was seen a handful of times. The genes are TRBV19 and TRBJ1-5; TRBD1 matches 11 bases. This CDR3 is 19 amino acids long. In germline, CDR1 is LNHDA, CDR2 SQIVND (reference sequence). Unmatched junction bases numbered 14, after V lost 4 bases and J lost 3 bases. The CDR3 spells CASSTMGTRTGGVNQPQHF. The CDR3 DNA follows: TGTGCCAGTAGTACCATGGGTACTCGGACAGGGGGCGTCAATCAGCCCCAGCATTTT.

The chain carries TRBV5-4 and TRBJ2-1; a possible D gene is TRBD2 (6 bases). V was clipped by 4 bases and J by 5 bases, with 19 bases between them. The CDR3 covers 16 residues. CDR1 and CDR2 (germline): SGHNT, YYREEE (reference sequence). In DNA, the CDR3 is TGTGCCAGCAGCCTACGGGACGGGAGTAGGGACAATGAGCAGTTCTTC. Its protein product is CASSLRDGSRDNEQFF.

This clonotype showed up many times. This chain uses TRBV6-2 or TRBV6-3 with TRBJ1-1; no clear D. The CDR3 has 12 amino acids. V was trimmed by 8 bases and J by 4 bases, leaving 11 bases between them. Germline CDR1 and CDR2: MNHEY and SVGEGT. The CDR3 coding sequence is TGTGCCAGCTCCCGATTCGGCACTGAAGCTTTCTTT. Translated, it gives CASSRFGTEAFF.